This passage covers 23 T cell receptor beta chains from one sample sequenced in a study of T-cell reconstitution after alpha-beta-depleted transplantation in children. As it was prepared, the TCRbeta library received unique molecular identifiers. From the PCR reads, TCRdb called clonotypes with MiXCR, one entry per CDR3 protein. Of 350,000 to 450,000 distinct CDR3 sequences in the sample, 10% to 15% were seen once. Sequences were derived from PBMCs, sampled from the stem cell graft. The receptors stem from a human donor who donated a stem cell graft to a child with Fanconi anemia.

At least ten counts were recorded for this clonotype. The gene calls are TRBV18 and TRBJ1-2, with D perhaps TRBD1 (5 bases). Germline CDR1 reads KGHSH; CDR2 reads LQKENI. Trimming removed 0 bases at V and 8 bases at J, with 13 bases between. The CDR3 totals 14 residues. The CDR3 DNA follows: TGTGCCAGCTCACCACCGTTTCAGGGTCGAGGCTACACCTTC. It codes for CASSPPFQGRGYTF.

Many counts were recorded for this clonotype. V usage is TRBV11-2 and J usage is TRBJ1-6; tentative D call: TRBD1 (6 bases). The CDR3 consists of 14 residues. Deletions cut 5 bases from V and 8 bases from J, with 13 bases between. From germline, CDR1 is SGHAT and CDR2 FQNNGV. This chain's CDR3 is CASSLIRGDSPLHF. The CDR3 bases are TGTGCCAGCAGCCTAATCAGGGGAGATTCACCCCTCCACTTT. Looking up the rest from reference TRBV11-2 and TRBJ1-6 gives the full variable domain: EAGVAQSPRYKIIEKRQSVAFWCNPISGHATLYWYQQILGQGPKLLIQFQNNGVVDDSQLPKDRFSAERLKGVDSTLKIQPAKLEDSAVYLCASSLIRGDSPLHFGNGTRLTVT.

The chain uses TRBV10-2 and TRBJ2-3; D is perhaps TRBD1 or TRBD2 (5 bases each). Germline V gives CDR1 WSHSY, CDR2 SAAADI. With 4 bases removed from V and 2 bases from J, the gap between germline ends came to 10 bases. The CDR3 runs 14 residues. The CDR3 nucleotides read TGCGCCAGCAGTGTCGGGACGGACACAGATACGCAGTATTTT. Its protein product is CASSVGTDTDTQYF.

This clonotype has more than one count but fewer than ten. The V call is TRBV20-1, the J call TRBJ2-7; the D is unclear. Trimming pared 0 bases from V and 0 bases from J, leaving 12 bases between. Germline loops: CDR1 DFQATT, CDR2 SNEGSKA (reference sequence). This CDR3 has 15 residues. The DNA of the CDR3 is TGCAGTGCTAGAGATCACGGGCGGCTCTCCTACGAGCAGTACTTC. This translates into CSARDHGRLSYEQYF.

This sequence joins TRBV20-1 and TRBJ2-7; TRBD2 aligns across 8 bases. CDR1 and CDR2 (germline): DFQATT, SNEGSKA (reference sequence). J gave up 1 base and V 4 bases, and 12 bases lay outside the gene matches. The CDR3 sequence is 16 residues long. The CDR3 DNA is TGCAGTGCTAACGCGCTAGGGAGCGGGAGTTCCTACGAGCAGTACTTC. Its protein product is CSANALGSGSSYEQYF.

This rearrangement joins TRBV12-3 or TRBV12-4 to TRBJ2-1; no clear D. The CDR3 spans 11 residues. V lost 5 bases, J lost 10 bases, and 9 bases lay in between. CDR3 DNA: TGTGCCAGCAGTGCGCTACTAGAGCAGTTCTTC. Translating gives CASSALLEQFF.

The V gene is TRBV20-1, the J gene TRBJ2-5, with 8 bases lining up with TRBD1. CDR1 is DFQATT and CDR2 is SNEGSKA in the germline V gene (reference sequence). The J segment lost 3 bases and the V segment lost 2 bases, leaving 5 bases of the junction unmatched. The CDR3 extends over 14 amino acids. The CDR3 sequence is CSARNPGQEETQYF. CDR3 nucleotide sequence: TGCAGTGCTAGAAACCCGGGACAGGAAGAGACCCAGTACTTC.

This clonotype was found a few times. The J gene is TRBJ2-5, the V gene TRBV10-3; no clear D. Deletions cut 0 bases from V and 3 bases from J, with 8 bases between. Germline V CDR1 and CDR2: ENHRY, SYGVKD. This CDR3 is built from 14 residues. CDR3 residues: CAISESRQKETQYF. The DNA for the CDR3 is TGTGCCATCAGTGAGTCGAGGCAGAAAGAGACCCAGTACTTC.

This clonotype has more than one count but fewer than ten. CDR3 bases: TGTGCCAGCAGACCCGGGGGGACCGGGGAGCTGTTTTTT. Residues: CASRPGGTGELFF. The chain couples TRBV6-5 to TRBJ2-2; the match to TRBD2 covers 7 bases. The length of the CDR3 is 13 residues. The V segment lost 6 bases and the J segment 5 bases; nucleotides outside the gene matches: 3. The V gene's germline CDR1 is MNHEY and CDR2 SVGAGI.

The table lists this clonotype with a few counts. This chain connects TRBV7-8 to TRBJ2-5; 12 bases align to TRBD2. Trimming cost V 5 bases and J 0 bases; bases outside gene matches: 1. The CDR3 runs 15 residues. From germline, CDR1 is SGHVS and CDR2 FQNEAQ. CDR3 sequence (DNA): TGTGCCAGCAGCCGGACTAGCGGGGACCAAGAGACCCAGTACTTC. This codes for CASSRTSGDQETQYF.

Turning to this clonotype: A read error is possible here, since a much larger clone lies one base away. The V call is TRBV7-8, the J call TRBJ2-1; a possible D gene is TRBD2 (7 bases). The V end lost 5 bases, the J end lost 5 bases, and 13 bases lay between the germline ends. Germline V CDR1 and CDR2: SGHVS, FQNEAQ. The CDR3 is 14 amino acids. The CDR3 loop reads CASSPGGGHNEQFF. The CDR3 DNA follows: TGTGCCAGCAGCCCGGGGGGCGGCCACAATGAGCAGTTCTTC.

The V call is TRBV7-8, the J call TRBJ2-1; the match to TRBD1 covers 8 bases. The CDR3 runs 15 residues. CDR1 is SGHVS, CDR2 FQNEAQ, per germline. With V trimmed by 0 bases and J by 5 bases, 3 bases remained unmatched. Here the CDR3 DNA reads TGTGCCAGCAGCTTAGCGCAGGGGGCCCACAATGAGCAGTTCTTC. Amino acid sequence: CASSLAQGAHNEQFF. Drawing the rest from reference TRBV7-8 and TRBJ2-1, the complete variable domain is GAGVSQSPRYKVAKRGQDVALRCDPISGHVSLFWYQQALGQGPEFLTYFQNEAQLDKSGLPSDRFFAERPEGSVSTLKIQRTQQEDSAVYLCASSLAQGAHNEQFFGPGTRLTVL.

The table lists this clonotype with a few counts. The V gene is TRBV15, the J gene TRBJ1-4; 9 nucleotides agree with TRBD1. CDR3 size: 12 residues. Germline trimming cut 5 bases from V and 13 bases from J; bases unmatched to any gene: 5. Looked up from germline, CDR1 is LNHNV and CDR2 is YYDKDF (reference sequence). CDR3 sequence reads: CATSVGQGRLFF. The CDR3 DNA sequence: TGTGCCACCAGCGTAGGACAGGGGAGACTGTTTTTT.

The chain uses TRBV5-1 and TRBJ2-1; 12 bases agree with TRBD2. The germline gives CDR1 SGHRS, CDR2 YFSETQ. This CDR3 region has 17 residues. Trimming took 0 bases from V and 7 from J; bases not matched to a gene: 8. The CDR3 here is CASSLALAGGTRNEQFF. CDR3 bases: TGCGCCAGCAGCTTGGCACTAGCGGGGGGCACTCGGAATGAGCAGTTCTTC.

This clonotype has only a few counts. The rearrangement joins TRBV5-4 to TRBJ1-6; D ambiguous. The V gene lost 0 bases and the J gene lost 0 bases, with 7 bases spanning the gap. CDR1 SGHNT and CDR2 YYREEE come from the germline V gene (reference sequence). The CDR3 contains 16 residues. The CDR3 DNA follows: TGTGCCAGCAGCTTGGCGGTTAGCTCCTATAATTCACCCCTCCACTTT. Translation: CASSLAVSSYNSPLHF.

The CDR3 region has the DNA TGTGCCAGCAGCCCGACGACGACTAGCGGGAGGCCCCTTAGCTCCTACAATGAGCAGTTCTTC. Translated, it gives CASSPTTTSGRPLSSYNEQFF. V is TRBV11-1 and J is TRBJ2-1; TRBD2 matches at 13 bases. Germline lookup yields CDR1 SGHAT and CDR2 FQDESV (reference sequence). J lost 0 bases, V lost 5 bases, and 16 bases had no gene match. The CDR3 loop spans 21 amino acids.

This clonotype was observed at least ten times. V and J are TRBV7-9 and TRBJ2-5, with D possibly being TRBD1 or TRBD2 (6 bases each). Germline V gives CDR1 SEHNR, CDR2 FQNEAQ (reference sequence). The CDR3 extends over 16 amino acids. The germline V and J ends were trimmed by 2 bases and 4 bases, with 17 bases remaining between them. DNA of the CDR3: TGTGCCAGCAGCTTACTAGACCGGGGGCGGAGAGAGACCCAGTACTTC. It translates to CASSLLDRGRRETQYF.

This clonotype was counted ten times or more. The rearrangement uses TRBV29-1 and TRBJ1-6, with unresolved D. The CDR3 has 13 residues. Trimming took off 4 bases at V and 8 bases at J, with 12 bases between the two ends. Germline V lookup: CDR1 SQVTM, CDR2 ANQGSEA. DNA of the CDR3: TGCAGCGTTGCATGGGGTCGGGATTCACCCCTCCACTTT. Amino acids: CSVAWGRDSPLHF.

This clonotype has just a few counts. CDR3 sequence reads: CASSLDSTAGYGYTF. CDR3 in DNA: TGTGCCAGCAGCTTAGATTCGACGGCAGGATATGGCTACACCTTC. The rearrangement links TRBV7-2 to TRBJ1-2, with D uncertain. V lost 1 base to trimming and J lost 5 bases, with 14 bases between them. The CDR3 sequence is 15 residues long. Germline V gives CDR1 SGHTA, CDR2 FQGNSA. Based on the CDR3 plus reference TRBV7-2 and TRBJ1-2, the full variable domain is GAGVSQSPSNKVTEKGKDVELRCDPISGHTALYWYRQSLGQGLEFLIYFQGNSAPDKSGLPSDRFSAERTGGSVSTLTIQRTQQEDSAVYLCASSLDSTAGYGYTFGSGTRLTVV.

This clonotype was observed a few times. The rearrangement uses TRBV12-3 or TRBV12-4 and TRBJ1-5; D is uncertain. Trimming shortened V by 4 bases and J by 7 bases, and 5 bases separated the two germline ends. The CDR3 is 11 amino acids. CDR3 sequence: CASSSGQPQHF. CDR3 DNA: TGTGCCAGCAGTTCCGGGCAGCCCCAGCATTTT.

The chain joins TRBV2 to TRBJ1-2; D gene uncertain. The V and J ends lost 5 bases and 2 bases respectively, with 18 bases between them. The CDR3 has 16 amino acids. CDR1 and CDR2 (germline): SNHLY, FYNNEI. CDR3 nucleotides: TGTGCCAGCAGTTTGTTGAGGCTCCAGTCGAACTATGGCTACACCTTC. This encodes CASSLLRLQSNYGYTF.

This clonotype was recorded a few times. The chain recombines TRBV5-1 with TRBJ1-5, with 8 bases aligning to TRBD1. The J segment lost 3 bases and the V segment lost 0 bases, leaving 2 bases of the junction unmatched. The CDR3 runs 15 residues. CDR1 is SGHRS, CDR2 YFSETQ, per germline. As DNA, the CDR3 is TGCGCCAGCAGCTTGGGGGACAGGTTCAATCAGCCCCAGCATTTT. Translating it yields CASSLGDRFNQPQHF.

The genes are TRBV10-2 and TRBJ2-3, with D unresolved. Germline loops: CDR1 WSHSY, CDR2 SAAADI. Trimming shortened V by 5 bases and J by 5 bases, and 11 bases separated the two germline ends. This CDR3 contains 13 residues. In DNA form, the CDR3 reads TGCGCCAGCAGTCTTCTGGGTGGAGATACGCAGTATTTT. Residues: CASSLLGGDTQYF.